This T cell receptor beta chain was found in a study of T cells in Graves' hyperthyroidism and ophthalmopathy. Regions amplified from RNA transcripts were the TCR beta CDR3 regions. A first-round RT-PCR of the TCR CDR3 used the HTBI primer set. TCRdb re-derived calls from the multiplex PCR reads in MiXCR, one entry per CDR3 protein. The table lists a few hundred thousand distinct CDR3 sequences, just under 25% of them singletons. Used for diagnoses were clinical symptoms, serum thyroxine and TRAb, thyroid ultrasound and orbital computed tomography. This clonotype was recorded many times. This TCR was recovered from a man in his fifties with Graves' hyperthyroidism. The sequencing sample was made of blood.

CDR3 amino acids: CAWTPQGHGYGYTF. The DNA of the CDR3 is TGTGCCTGGACGCCCCAGGGACATGGCTATGGCTACACCTTC. The rearrangement uses TRBV30 and TRBJ1-2, with TRBD1 as a possible D gene (6 bases). Germline values: CDR1 GTSNPN, CDR2 SVGIG (reference sequence). The CDR3 length is 14 residues. V dropped 4 bases and J dropped 4 bases, with 16 bases sitting between them.